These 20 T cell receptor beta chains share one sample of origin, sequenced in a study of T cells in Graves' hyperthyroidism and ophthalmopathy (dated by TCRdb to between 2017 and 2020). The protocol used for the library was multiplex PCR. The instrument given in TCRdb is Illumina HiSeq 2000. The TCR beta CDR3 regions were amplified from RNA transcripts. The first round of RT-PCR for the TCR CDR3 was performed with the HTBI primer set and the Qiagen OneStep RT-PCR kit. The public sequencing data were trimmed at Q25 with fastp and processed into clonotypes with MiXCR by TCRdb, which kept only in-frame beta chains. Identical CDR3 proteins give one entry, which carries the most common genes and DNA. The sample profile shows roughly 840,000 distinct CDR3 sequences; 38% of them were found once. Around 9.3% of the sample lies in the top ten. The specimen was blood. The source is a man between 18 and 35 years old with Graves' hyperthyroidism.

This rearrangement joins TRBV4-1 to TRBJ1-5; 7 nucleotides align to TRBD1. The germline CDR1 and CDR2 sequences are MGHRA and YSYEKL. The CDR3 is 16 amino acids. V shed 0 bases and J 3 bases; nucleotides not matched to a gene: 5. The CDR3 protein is CASSQEEGTDNQPQHF. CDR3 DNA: TGCGCCAGCAGCCAAGAAGAAGGGACAGACAATCAGCCCCAGCATTTT.

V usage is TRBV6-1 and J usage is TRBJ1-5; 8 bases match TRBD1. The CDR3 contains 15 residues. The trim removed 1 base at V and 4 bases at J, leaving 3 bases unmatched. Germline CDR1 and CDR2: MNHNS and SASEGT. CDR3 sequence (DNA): TGTGCCAGCAGTGAAGAAACAGGGGGGAATCAGCCCCAGCATTTT. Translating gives CASSEETGGNQPQHF.

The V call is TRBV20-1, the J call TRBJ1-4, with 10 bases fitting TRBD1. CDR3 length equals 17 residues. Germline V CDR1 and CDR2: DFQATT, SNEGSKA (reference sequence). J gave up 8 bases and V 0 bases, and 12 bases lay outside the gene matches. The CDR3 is CSARDPRDRGVGEKLFF. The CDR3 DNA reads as TGCAGTGCTAGAGATCCTAGGGACAGGGGCGTGGGGGAAAAACTGTTTTTT.

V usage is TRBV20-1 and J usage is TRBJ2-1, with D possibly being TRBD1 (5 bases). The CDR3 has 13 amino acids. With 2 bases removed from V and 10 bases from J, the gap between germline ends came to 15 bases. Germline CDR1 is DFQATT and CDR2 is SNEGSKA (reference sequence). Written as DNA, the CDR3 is TGCAGTGCTAGATCCTACGAACGACAGGAGCAGTTCTTC. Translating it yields CSARSYERQEQFF.

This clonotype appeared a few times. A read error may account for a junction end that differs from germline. The CDR3 sequence is CASSKEDFYEQYF. The CDR3 DNA reads TGTGCCAGCAGCAAAGAAGACTTCTACGAGCAGTACTTC. The chain is built from TRBV14 and TRBJ2-7, with D unclear. Germline V CDR1 and CDR2: SGHDN, FVKESK. The CDR3 is 13 amino acids.

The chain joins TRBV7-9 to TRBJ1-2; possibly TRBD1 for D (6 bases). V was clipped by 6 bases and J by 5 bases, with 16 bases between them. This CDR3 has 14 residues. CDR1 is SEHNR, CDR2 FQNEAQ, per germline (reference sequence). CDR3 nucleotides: TGTGCCAGCAGGCTACAGGGACCTGATTATGGCTACACCTTC. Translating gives CASRLQGPDYGYTF.

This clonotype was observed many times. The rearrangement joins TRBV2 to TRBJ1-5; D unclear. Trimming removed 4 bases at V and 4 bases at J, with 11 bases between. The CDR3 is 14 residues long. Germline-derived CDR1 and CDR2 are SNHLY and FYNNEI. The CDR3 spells CASSGGGINQPQHF. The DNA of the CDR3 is TGTGCCAGCAGTGGGGGTGGCATTAATCAGCCCCAGCATTTT.

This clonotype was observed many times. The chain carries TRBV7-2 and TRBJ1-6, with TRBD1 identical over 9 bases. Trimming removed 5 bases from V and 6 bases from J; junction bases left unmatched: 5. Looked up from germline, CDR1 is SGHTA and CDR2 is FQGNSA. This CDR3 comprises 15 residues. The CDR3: CASSPTGQGNSPLHF. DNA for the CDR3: TGTGCCAGCAGCCCAACGGGACAGGGTAATTCACCCCTCCACTTT.

The CDR3 DNA follows: TGTGCCAGCAGTTACCCGACAGGGGGCGTCTACGAGCAGTACTTC. Protein: CASSYPTGGVYEQYF. The genes are TRBV6-5 and TRBJ2-7; 10 bases align to TRBD1. Germline CDR1 and CDR2: MNHEY and SVGAGI. With 2 bases clipped from V and 3 bases from J, the junction kept 4 bases outside the gene matches. The CDR3 loop spans 15 amino acids.

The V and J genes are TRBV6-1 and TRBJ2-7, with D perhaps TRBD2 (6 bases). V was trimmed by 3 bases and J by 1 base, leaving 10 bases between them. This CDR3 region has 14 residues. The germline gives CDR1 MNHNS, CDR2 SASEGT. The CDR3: CASSERRESYEQYF. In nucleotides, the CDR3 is TGTGCCAGCAGTGAGAGACGGGAGTCCTACGAGCAGTACTTC.

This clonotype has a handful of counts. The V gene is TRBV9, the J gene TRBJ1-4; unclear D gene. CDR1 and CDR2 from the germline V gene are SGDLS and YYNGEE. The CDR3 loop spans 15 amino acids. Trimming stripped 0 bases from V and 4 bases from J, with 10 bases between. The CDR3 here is CASSVGNVLNEKLFF. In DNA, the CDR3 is TGTGCCAGCAGCGTAGGGAACGTCCTTAATGAAAAACTGTTTTTT.

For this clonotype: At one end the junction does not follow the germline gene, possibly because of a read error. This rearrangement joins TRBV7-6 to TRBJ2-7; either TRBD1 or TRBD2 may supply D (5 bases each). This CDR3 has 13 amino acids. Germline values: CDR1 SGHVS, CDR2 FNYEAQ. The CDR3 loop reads CVSSPGATYEQYF. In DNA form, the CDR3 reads TGTGTCAGCAGCCCCGGGGCCACCTACGAGCAGTACTTC.

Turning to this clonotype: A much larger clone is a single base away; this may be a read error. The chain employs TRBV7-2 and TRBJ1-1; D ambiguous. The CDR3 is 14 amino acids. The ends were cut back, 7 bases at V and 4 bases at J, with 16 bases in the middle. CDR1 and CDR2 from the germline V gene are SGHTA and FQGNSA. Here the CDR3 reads CASTYGPVGTEAFF. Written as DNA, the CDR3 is TGTGCCAGCACGTATGGGCCAGTGGGCACTGAAGCTTTCTTT. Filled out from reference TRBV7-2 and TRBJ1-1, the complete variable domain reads GAGVSQSPSNKVTEKGKDVELRCDPISGHTALYWYRQSLGQGLEFLIYFQGNSAPDKSGLPSDRFSAERTGGSVSTLTIQRTQQEDSAVYLCASTYGPVGTEAFFGQGTRLTVV.

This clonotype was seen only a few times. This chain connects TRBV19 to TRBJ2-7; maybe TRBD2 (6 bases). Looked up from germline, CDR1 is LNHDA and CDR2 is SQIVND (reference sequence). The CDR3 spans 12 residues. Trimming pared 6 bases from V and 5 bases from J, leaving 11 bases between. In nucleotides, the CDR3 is TGTGCCAGTAGGAGCGGGCACAACGAGCAGTACTTC. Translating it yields CASRSGHNEQYF. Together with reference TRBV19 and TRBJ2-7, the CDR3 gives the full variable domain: DGGITQSPKYLFRKEGQNVTLSCEQNLNHDAMYWYRQDPGQGLRLIYYSQIVNDFQKGDIAEGYSVSREKKESFPLTVTSAQKNPTAFYLCASRSGHNEQYFGPGTRLTVT.

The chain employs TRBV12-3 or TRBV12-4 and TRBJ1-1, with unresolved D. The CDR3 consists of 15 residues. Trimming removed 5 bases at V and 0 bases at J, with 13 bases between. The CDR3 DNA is TGTGCCAGCAGTCACGGACTGGGCATGAACACTGAAGCTTTCTTT. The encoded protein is CASSHGLGMNTEAFF.

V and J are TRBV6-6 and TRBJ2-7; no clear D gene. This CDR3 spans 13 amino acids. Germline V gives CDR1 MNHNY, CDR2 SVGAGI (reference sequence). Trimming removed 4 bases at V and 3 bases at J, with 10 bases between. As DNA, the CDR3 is TGTGCCAGCAGTTTAGGTTACAACTACGAGCAGTACTTC. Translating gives CASSLGYNYEQYF.

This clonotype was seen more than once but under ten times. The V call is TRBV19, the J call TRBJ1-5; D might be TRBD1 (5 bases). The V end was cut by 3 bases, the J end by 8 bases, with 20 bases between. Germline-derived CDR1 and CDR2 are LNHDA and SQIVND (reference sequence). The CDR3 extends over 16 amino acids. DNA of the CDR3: TGTGCCAGTAGTATTCCCCCCGGGACGGGATCGAAGCCCCAGCATTTT. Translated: CASSIPPGTGSKPQHF.

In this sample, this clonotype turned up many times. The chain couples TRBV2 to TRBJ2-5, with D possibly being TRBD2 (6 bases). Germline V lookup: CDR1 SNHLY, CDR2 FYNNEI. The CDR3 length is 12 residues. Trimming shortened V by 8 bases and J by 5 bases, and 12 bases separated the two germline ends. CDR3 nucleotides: TGTGCCAGCTGCGGGACTGGGGAGACCCAGTACTTC. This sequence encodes CASCGTGETQYF.

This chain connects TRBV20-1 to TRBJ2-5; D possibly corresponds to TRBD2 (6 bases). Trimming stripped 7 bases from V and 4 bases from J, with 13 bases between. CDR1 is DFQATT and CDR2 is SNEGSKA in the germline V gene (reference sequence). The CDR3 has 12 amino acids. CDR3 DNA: TGCAGTGACGCTAGCGAGGGAGAGACCCAGTACTTC. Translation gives CSDASEGETQYF.

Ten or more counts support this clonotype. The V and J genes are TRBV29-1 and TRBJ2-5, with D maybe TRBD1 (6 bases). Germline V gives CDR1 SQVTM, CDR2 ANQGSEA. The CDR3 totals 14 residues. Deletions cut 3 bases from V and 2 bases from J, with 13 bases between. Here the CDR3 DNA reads TGCAGCGTTGATTTTGGGACACTACAAGAGACCCAGTACTTC. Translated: CSVDFGTLQETQYF.